This T cell receptor beta chain was obtained from a study of T cells in Graves' hyperthyroidism and ophthalmopathy (dated by TCRdb to the late 2010s). With regard to the full study: Peripheral blood samples were taken at initial diagnosis, before any treatment was given. Once sampling was done, hyperthyroidism patients were given methimazole at a starting dose of 30 mg daily, whereas ophthalmopathy patients were given high-dose intravenous methylprednisolone. TCR Vbeta CDR3 sequencing of 135 peripheral blood samples (around 45 ophthalmopathy, under 80 hyperthyroidism and around 17 progressor patients) is reported in the paper. The 95 to 100 discovery patients were divided at random into training and test sets in a 7:3 ratio. In addition, the study compared T-cell repertoires in thyroid tissue and in blood from about 6 Graves' hyperthyroidism patients. To identify TCR V-J signatures that set the groups apart, the researchers used a discovery cohort of 90 to 100 patients, made up of about 44 with Graves' ophthalmopathy and 57 with stable Graves' hyperthyroidism. Prospective prediction of ophthalmopathy was tested in an independent validation cohort consisting of some 18 hyperthyroidism patients and 17 patients who later progressed to ophthalmopathy. The paper's findings and limits, for the study overall: During validation, the model predicted progression to ophthalmopathy a median of about 6.3 months ahead of onset, with 60% to 71% sensitivity and 72.22% specificity. In cross-validation, a model built on a 13 V-J signature told ophthalmopathy apart from stable hyperthyroidism with 85% to 90% sensitivity and 81% to 82% specificity, and in testing the same model reached 80%/75%. No statistical method was used to fix the sample size in advance, and group allocation was not hidden from the investigators. Blood samples also contained most of the expanded thyroid clonotypes (frequency above 0.001), which suggests that blood repertoires may reflect thyroid immune responses.

Graves' hyperthyroidism was defined as stable when no progression to ophthalmopathy occurred over 18 months of follow-up. Hyperthyroidism patients were newly diagnosed, with disease duration under 2 months, and aged 18 to 65 years. Any patient with an uncontrolled infection, another autoimmune disease, pregnancy or lactation was excluded. Clinical symptoms, serum thyroxine and TRAb, thyroid ultrasound, and orbital computed tomography formed the basis for the diagnoses. PBMCs were separated from approximately 9.9 ml of fresh peripheral blood using Ficoll-Paque density gradient centrifugation. Total RNA was extracted using Trizol reagent, and RNA quality was assessed on an Agilent 2100 Bioanalyzer. Trimming takes 1 base from V and 7 bases from J, and the germline ends sit 14 bases apart. The germline V gene (reference sequence) sets CDR1 to DFQATT and CDR2 to SNEGSKA. There are 13 amino acids in the CDR3, from cysteine to phenylalanine inclusive. The read is trimmed to its CDR3 DNA, 39 bases read in frame from base 1.

This clonotype has a count of ten or more. There is no known antigen for this receptor. No base quality values were provided; no much bigger clone lies one nucleotide off. The TCR beta CDR3 regions were amplified from RNA transcripts. For the first round of RT-PCR on the TCR CDR3, the HTBI primer set was used together with the Qiagen OneStep RT-PCR kit. Libraries were constructed in a second round of multiplex PCR, after which size selection and purification were carried out. The libraries were sequenced on an Illumina HiSeq2000 using paired-end 100 bp reads. The authors' pipeline ran thus. SOAPnuke was used to process the raw data, removing reads that contained adapters or uncalled bases, had a mean Phred below 15, or lacked an exact match to the constant primer or identifier. High-quality paired reads were merged with COPE v1.2.5, and unique nucleotide sequences were defined as clonotypes. MiTCR v1.1 was used to align clonotypes to the IMGT TRBV, TRBD and TRBJ reference segments. Analysis was restricted to V-J combinations with a frequency above 0.0001, which covered approximately 99% of repertoires. The TCS score was defined as F50 (clonal expansion) divided by E x V (chaos), with BLOSUM62-based TCRdist calculated between CDR3 peptides within each V-J. Welch's t-statistics and random forest reduced roughly 540 V-J features to 13, which were used in a naive Bayes classifier (R e1071). Through fastp at Q25 and MiXCR, TCRdb rebuilt clones from the public reads, retaining in-frame beta chains. Each entry is one CDR3 protein sequence, shown with its most common DNA and genes. These V and J calls rely on TCRdb rather than the paper's analysis. This sample holds fewer than 800,000 distinct CDR3 sequences; about a sixth were observed only once. Of the sample, approximately 8.4% falls within the top ten clones.

The sequenced sample consisted of blood. The sequence was collected from a man younger than 30 with Graves' hyperthyroidism. Recombination linked TRBV20-1 to TRBJ2-7, and the D gene may be TRBD1, 6 bases matching. The CDR3 reads as follows: CSARVPGQHEQYF. The bases are TGCAGTGCTAGAGTTCCGGGACAACATGAGCAGTACTTC.